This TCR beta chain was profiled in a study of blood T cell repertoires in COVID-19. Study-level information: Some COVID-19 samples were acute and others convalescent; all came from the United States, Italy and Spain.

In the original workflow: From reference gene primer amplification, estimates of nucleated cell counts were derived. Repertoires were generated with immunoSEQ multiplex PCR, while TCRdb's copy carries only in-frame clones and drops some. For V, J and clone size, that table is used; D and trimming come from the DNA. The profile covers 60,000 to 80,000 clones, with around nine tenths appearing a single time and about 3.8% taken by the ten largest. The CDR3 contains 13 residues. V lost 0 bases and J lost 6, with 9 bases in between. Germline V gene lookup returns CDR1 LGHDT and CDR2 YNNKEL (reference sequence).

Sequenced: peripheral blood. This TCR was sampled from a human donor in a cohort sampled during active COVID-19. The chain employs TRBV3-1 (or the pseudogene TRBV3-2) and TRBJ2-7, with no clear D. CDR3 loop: CASSQEPPGEQYF. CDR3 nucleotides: TGTGCCAGCAGCCAAGAGCCTCCGGGCGAGCAGTACTTC.